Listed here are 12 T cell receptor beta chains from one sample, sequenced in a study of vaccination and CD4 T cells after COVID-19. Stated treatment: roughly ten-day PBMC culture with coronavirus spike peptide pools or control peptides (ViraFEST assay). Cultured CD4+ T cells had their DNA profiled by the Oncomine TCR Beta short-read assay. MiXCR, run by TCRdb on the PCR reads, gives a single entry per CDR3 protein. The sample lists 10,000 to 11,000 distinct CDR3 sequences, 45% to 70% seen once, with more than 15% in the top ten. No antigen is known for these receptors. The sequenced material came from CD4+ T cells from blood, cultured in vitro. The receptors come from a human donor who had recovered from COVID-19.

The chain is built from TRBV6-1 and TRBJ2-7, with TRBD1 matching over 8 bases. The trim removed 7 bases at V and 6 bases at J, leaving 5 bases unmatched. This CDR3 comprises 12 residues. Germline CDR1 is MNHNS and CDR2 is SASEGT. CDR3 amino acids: CASMTGVGEQYF. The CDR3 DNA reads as TGTGCCAGCATGACAGGGGTGGGCGAGCAGTACTTC.

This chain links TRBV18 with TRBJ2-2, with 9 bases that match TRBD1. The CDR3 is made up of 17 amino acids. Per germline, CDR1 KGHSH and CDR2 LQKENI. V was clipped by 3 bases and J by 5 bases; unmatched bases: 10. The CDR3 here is CASSPFTGTGRTGELFF. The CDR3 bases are TGTGCCAGCTCACCGTTCACCGGGACAGGGCGGACCGGGGAGCTGTTTTTT.

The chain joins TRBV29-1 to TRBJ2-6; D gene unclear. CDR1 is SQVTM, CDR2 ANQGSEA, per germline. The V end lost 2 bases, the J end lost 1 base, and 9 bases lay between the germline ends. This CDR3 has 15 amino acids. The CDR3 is CSVEYRGSGANVLTF. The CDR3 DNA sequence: TGCAGCGTTGAATATAGAGGTTCTGGGGCCAACGTCCTGACTTTC.

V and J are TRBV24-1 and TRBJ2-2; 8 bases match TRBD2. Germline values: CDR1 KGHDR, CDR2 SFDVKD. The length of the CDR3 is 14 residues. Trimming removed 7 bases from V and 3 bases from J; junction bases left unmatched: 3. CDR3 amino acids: CATRDGRDTGELFF. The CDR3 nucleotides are TGTGCCACCAGGGACGGGAGGGACACCGGGGAGCTGTTTTTT.

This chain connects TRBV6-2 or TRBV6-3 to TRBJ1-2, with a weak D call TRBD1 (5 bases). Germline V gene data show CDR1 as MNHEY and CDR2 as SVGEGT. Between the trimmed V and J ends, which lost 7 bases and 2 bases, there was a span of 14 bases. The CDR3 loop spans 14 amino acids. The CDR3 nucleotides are TGTGCCAGCAAAGGGGTGTTGATGAACTATGGCTACACCTTC. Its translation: CASKGVLMNYGYTF.

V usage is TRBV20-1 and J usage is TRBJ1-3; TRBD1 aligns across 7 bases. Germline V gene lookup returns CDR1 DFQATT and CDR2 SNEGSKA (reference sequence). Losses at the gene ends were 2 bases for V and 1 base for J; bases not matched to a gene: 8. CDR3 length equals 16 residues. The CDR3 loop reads CSARSGTAGSGNTIYF. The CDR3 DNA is TGCAGTGCTAGATCCGGGACAGCCGGATCTGGAAACACCATATATTTT.

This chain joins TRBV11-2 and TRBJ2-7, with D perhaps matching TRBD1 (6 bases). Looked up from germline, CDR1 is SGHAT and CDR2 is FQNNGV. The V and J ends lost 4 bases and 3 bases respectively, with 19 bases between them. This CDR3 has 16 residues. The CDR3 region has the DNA TGTGCCAGCAGCTCCCCCCCGGGACAAACTTACTACGAGCAGTACTTC. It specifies CASSSPPGQTYYEQYF. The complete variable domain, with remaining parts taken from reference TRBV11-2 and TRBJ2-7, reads EAGVAQSPRYKIIEKRQSVAFWCNPISGHATLYWYQQILGQGPKLLIQFQNNGVVDDSQLPKDRFSAERLKGVDSTLKIQPAKLEDSAVYLCASSSPPGQTYYEQYFGPGTRLTVT.

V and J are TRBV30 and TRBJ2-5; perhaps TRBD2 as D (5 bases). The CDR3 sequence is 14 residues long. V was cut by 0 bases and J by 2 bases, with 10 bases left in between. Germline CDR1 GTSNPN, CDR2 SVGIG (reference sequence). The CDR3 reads CAWSVKSGQETQYF. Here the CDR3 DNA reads TGTGCCTGGAGTGTAAAGAGCGGTCAAGAGACCCAGTACTTC.

The CDR3 DNA follows: TGTGCCAGCAGTTACTCCAACCGGGACAGGGACTACGAGCAGTACTTC. Translated, it gives CASSYSNRDRDYEQYF. The V call is TRBV6-2 or TRBV6-3, the J call TRBJ2-7; TRBD1 aligns across 9 bases. The V gene end was trimmed by 0 bases and the J gene end by 3 bases; junction bases not matched to a gene: 6. Per the germline V gene, CDR1 is MNHEY and CDR2 is SVGEGT. The CDR3 spans 16 residues.

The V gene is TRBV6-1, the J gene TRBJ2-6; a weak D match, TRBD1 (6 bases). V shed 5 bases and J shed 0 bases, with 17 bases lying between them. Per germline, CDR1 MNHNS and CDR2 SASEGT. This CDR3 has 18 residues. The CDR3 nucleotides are TGTGCCAGCAGTAGCCAGGGGCTGGCCCGCTCTGGGGCCAACGTCCTGACTTTC. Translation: CASSSQGLARSGANVLTF.

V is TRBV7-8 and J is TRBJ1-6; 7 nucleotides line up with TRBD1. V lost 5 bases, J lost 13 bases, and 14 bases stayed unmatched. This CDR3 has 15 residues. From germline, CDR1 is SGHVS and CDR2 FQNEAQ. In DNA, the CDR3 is TGTGCCAGCAGCCGAGGGGAGAGACAGGGTGTCCCCCTCCACTTT. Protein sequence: CASSRGERQGVPLHF.

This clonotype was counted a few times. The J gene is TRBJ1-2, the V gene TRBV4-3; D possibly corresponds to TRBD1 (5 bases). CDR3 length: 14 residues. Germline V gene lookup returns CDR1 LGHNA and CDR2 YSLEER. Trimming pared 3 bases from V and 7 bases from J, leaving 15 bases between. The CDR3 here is CASSQTQETLGYTF. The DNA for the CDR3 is TGCGCCAGCAGCCAGACACAGGAAACCCTTGGCTACACCTTC.